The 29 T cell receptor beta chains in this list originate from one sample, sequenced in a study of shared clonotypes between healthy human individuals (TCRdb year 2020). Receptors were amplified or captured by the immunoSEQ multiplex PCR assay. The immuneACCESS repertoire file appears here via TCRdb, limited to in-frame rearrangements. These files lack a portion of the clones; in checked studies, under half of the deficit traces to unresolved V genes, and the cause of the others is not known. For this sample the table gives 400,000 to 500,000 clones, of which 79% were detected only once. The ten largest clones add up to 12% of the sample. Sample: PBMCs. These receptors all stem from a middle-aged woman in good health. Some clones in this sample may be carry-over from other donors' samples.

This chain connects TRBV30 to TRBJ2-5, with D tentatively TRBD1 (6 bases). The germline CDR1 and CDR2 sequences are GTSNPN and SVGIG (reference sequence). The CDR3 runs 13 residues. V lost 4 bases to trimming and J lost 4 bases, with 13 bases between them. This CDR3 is CAWTLQGTETQYF. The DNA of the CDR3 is TGTGCCTGGACCCTACAGGGTACAGAGACCCAGTACTTC.

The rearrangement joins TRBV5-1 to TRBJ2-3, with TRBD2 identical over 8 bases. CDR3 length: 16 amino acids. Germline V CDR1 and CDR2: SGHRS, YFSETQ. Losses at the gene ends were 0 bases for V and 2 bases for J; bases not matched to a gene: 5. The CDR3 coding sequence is TGCGCCAGCAGCTTGGGGGCGGGAGGATCCACAGATACGCAGTATTTT. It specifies CASSLGAGGSTDTQYF.

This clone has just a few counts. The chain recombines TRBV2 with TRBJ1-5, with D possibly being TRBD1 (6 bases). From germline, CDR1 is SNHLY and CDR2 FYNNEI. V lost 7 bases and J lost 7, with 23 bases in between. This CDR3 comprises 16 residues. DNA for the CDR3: TGTGCCAGCACCCCCAAGTTACGGGGGGCTGGGCAGCCCCAGCATTTT. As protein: CASTPKLRGAGQPQHF. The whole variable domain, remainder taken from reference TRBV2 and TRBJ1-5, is EPEVTQTPSHQVTQMGQEVILRCVPISNHLYFYWYRQILGQKVEFLVSFYNNEISEKSEIFDDQFSVERPDGSNFTLKIRSTKLEDSAMYFCASTPKLRGAGQPQHFGDGTRLSIL.

CDR3 in amino acids: CASSPTRQVRSYEQYF. As DNA, the CDR3 is TGTGCCAGCTCACCTACCCGACAGGTGAGATCCTACGAGCAGTACTTC. V and J are TRBV18 and TRBJ2-7; TRBD1 is a possible D gene (6 bases). The CDR3 covers 16 residues. The V end lost 3 bases, the J end lost 1 base, and 16 bases lay between the germline ends. CDR1 is KGHSH, CDR2 LQKENI, per germline.

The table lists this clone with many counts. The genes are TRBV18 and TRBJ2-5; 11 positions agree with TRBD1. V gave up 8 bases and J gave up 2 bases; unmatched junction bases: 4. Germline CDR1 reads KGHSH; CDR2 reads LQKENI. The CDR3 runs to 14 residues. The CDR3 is CASARDRGQETQYF. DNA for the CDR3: TGTGCCAGCGCCCGGGACAGGGGGCAAGAGACCCAGTACTTC.

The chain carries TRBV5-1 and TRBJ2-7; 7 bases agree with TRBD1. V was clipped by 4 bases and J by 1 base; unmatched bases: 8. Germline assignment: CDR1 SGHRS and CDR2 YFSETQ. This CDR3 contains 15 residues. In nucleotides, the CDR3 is TGCGCCAGCAGCCCCCCCGACAGGGCGTCCTACGAGCAGTACTTC. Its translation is CASSPPDRASYEQYF. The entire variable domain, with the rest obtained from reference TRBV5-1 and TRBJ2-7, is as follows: KAGVTQTPRYLIKTRGQQVTLSCSPISGHRSVSWYQQTPGQGLQFLFEYFSETQRNKGNFPGRFSGRQFSNSRSEMNVSTLELGDSALYLCASSPPDRASYEQYFGPGTRLTVT.

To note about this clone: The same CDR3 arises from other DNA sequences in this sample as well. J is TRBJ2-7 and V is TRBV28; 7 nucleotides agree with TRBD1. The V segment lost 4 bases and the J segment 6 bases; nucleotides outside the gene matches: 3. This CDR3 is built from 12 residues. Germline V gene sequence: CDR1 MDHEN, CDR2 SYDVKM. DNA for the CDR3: TGTGCCAGCAGTTCACAGGGGCTCGAGCAGTACTTC. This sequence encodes CASSSQGLEQYF.

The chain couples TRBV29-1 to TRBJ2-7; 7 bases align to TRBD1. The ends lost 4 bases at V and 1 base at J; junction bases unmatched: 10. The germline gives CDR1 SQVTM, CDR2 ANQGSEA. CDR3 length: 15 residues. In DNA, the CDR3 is TGCAGCGTTGGTCTTAGGGACAGCCGATCCTACGAGCAGTACTTC. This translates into CSVGLRDSRSYEQYF.

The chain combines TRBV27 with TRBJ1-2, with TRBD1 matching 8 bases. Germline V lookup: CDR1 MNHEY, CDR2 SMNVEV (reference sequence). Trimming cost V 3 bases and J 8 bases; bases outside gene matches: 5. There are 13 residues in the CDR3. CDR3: CASSFLQGGGYTF. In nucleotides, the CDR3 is TGTGCCAGCAGTTTCTTACAGGGGGGAGGCTACACCTTC.

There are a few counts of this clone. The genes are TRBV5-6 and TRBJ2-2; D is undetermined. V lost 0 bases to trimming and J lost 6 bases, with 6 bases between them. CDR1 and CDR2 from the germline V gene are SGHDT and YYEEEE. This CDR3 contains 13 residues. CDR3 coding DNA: TGTGCCAGCAGCTTGGAAGGGTCCGGGGAGCTGTTTTTT. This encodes CASSLEGSGELFF.

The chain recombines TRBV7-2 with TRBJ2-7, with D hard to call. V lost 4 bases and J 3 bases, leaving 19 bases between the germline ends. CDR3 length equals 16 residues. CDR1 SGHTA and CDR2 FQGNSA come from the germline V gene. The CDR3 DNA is TGTGCCAGCAGCTATTCGTCGGCAGTCCCGATCTACGAGCAGTACTTC. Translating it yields CASSYSSAVPIYEQYF.

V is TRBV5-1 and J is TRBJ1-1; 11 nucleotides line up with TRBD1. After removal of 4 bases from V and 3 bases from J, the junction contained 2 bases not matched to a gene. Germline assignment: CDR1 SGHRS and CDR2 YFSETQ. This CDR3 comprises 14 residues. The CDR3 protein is CASSPGQGDTEAFF. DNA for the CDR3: TGCGCCAGCAGCCCGGGACAGGGGGACACTGAAGCTTTCTTT.

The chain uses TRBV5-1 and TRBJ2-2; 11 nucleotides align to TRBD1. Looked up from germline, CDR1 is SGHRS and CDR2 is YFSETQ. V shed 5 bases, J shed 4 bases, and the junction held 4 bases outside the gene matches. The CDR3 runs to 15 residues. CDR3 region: CASRVGTGGTGELFF. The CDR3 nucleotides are TGCGCCAGCAGGGTCGGGACAGGGGGCACCGGGGAGCTGTTTTTT. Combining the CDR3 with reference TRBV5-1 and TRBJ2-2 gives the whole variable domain KAGVTQTPRYLIKTRGQQVTLSCSPISGHRSVSWYQQTPGQGLQFLFEYFSETQRNKGNFPGRFSGRQFSNSRSEMNVSTLELGDSALYLCASRVGTGGTGELFFGEGSRLTVL.

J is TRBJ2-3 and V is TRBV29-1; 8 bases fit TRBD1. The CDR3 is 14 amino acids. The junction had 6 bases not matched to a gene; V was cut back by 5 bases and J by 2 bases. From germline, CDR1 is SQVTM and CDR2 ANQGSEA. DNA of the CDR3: TGCAGCGTTCGGACAGGGAGGCTCACAGATACGCAGTATTTT. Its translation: CSVRTGRLTDTQYF.

CDR3 coding DNA: TGCAGCGTTGAGGCGTTTTGGAACACTGAAGCTTTCTTT. Translation gives CSVEAFWNTEAFF. The chain is built from TRBV29-1 and TRBJ1-1; D is undetermined. This CDR3 is built from 13 residues. Trimming stripped 3 bases from V and 1 base from J, with 9 bases between. CDR1 and CDR2 from the germline V gene are SQVTM and ANQGSEA.

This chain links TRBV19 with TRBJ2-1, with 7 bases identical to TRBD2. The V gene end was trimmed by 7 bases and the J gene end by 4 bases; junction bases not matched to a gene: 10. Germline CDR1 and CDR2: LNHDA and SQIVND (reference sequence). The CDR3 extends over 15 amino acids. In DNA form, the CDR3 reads TGTGCCAGTACCCTACGACTAGCCACTTACAATGAGCAGTTCTTC. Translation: CASTLRLATYNEQFF.

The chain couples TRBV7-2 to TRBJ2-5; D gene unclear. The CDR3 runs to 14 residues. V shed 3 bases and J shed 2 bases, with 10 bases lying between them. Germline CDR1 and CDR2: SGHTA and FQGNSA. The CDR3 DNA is TGTGCCAGCAGCTTGTTGGGAAATCAAGAGACCCAGTACTTC. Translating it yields CASSLLGNQETQYF.

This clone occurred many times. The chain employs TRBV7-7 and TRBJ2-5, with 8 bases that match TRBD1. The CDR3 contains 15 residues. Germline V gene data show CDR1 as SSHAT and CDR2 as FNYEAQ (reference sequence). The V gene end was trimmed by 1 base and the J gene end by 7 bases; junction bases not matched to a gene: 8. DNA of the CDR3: TGTGCCAGCAGCTTAGACATCGACAGGGGAGGGACCCAGTACTTC. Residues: CASSLDIDRGGTQYF.

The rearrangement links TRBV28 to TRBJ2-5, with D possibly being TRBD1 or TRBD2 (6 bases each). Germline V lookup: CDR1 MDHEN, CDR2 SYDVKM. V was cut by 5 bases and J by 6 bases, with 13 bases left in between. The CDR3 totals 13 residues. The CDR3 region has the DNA TGTGCCAGCAGTGTCAGGGGAGGACAGACCCAGTACTTC. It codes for CASSVRGGQTQYF.

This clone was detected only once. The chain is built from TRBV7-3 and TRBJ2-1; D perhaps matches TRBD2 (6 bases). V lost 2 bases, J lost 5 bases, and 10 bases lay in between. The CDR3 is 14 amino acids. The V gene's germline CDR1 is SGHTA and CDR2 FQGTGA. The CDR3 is CASSLWGVDNEQFF. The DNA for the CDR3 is TGTGCCAGCAGCTTATGGGGGGTGGACAATGAGCAGTTCTTC.

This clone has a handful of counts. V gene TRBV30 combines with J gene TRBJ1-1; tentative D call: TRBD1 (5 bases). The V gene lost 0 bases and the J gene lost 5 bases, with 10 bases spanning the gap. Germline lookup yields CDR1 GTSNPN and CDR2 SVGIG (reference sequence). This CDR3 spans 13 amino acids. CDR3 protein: CAWSVQAGTEAFF. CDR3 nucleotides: TGTGCCTGGAGTGTACAAGCAGGGACTGAAGCTTTCTTT.

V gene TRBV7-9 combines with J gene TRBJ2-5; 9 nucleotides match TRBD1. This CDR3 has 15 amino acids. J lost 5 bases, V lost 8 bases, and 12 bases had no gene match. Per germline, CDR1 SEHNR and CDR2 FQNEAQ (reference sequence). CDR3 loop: CASLTGTGPVETQYF. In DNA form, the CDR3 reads TGTGCCAGCCTAACCGGGACAGGGCCCGTCGAGACCCAGTACTTC.

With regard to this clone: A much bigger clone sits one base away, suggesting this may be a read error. The CDR3 DNA sequence: TGTGCCACCAGCAGAGGGTCAGGGCGTAATTCACCCCTCCACTTT. Amino acids: CATSRGSGRNSPLHF. V gene TRBV15 combines with J gene TRBJ1-6; possible D gene TRBD1, 5 bases. Deletions cut 1 base from V and 6 bases from J, with 10 bases between. CDR1 is LNHNV and CDR2 is YYDKDF in the germline V gene (reference sequence). The CDR3 is 15 residues long.

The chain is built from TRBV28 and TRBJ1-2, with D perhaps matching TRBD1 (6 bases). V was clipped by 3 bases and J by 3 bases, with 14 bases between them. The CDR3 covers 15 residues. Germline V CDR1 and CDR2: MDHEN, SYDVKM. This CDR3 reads CASSFGGSKDYGYTF. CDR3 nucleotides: TGTGCCAGCAGTTTCGGGGGCTCTAAGGACTATGGCTACACCTTC.

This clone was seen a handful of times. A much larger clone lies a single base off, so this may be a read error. The CDR3 bases are TGTGCCAGCAGCTTAACCTACGAGCAGTACTTC. Translation gives CASSLTYEQYF. The chain is built from TRBV7-9 and TRBJ2-5; no firm D call. The end of the DNA is better explained by TRBJ2-7, so the J call may be wrong. The CDR3 length is 11 residues. In germline, CDR1 is SEHNR, CDR2 FQNEAQ (reference sequence).

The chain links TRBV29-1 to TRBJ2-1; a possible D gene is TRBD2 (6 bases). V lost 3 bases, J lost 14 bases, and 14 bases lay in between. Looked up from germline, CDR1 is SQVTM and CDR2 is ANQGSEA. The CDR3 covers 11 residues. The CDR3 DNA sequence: TGCAGCGTTGAGGGACTCACGATTGAGTTCTTC. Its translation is CSVEGLTIEFF.

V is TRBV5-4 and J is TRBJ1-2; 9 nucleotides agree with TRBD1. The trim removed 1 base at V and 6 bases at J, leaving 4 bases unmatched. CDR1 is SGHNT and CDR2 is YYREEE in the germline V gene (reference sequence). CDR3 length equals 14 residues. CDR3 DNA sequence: TGTGCCAGCAGCTTGCTACAGGGGGCAGATGGCTACACCTTC. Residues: CASSLLQGADGYTF.

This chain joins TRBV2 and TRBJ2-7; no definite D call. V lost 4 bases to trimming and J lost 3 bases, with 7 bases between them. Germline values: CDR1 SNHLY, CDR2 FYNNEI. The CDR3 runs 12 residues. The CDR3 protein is CASSGTVYEQYF. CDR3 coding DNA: TGTGCCAGCAGTGGGACGGTCTACGAGCAGTACTTC. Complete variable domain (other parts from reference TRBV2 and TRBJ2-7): EPEVTQTPSHQVTQMGQEVILRCVPISNHLYFYWYRQILGQKVEFLVSFYNNEISEKSEIFDDQFSVERPDGSNFTLKIRSTKLEDSAMYFCASSGTVYEQYFGPGTRLTVT.

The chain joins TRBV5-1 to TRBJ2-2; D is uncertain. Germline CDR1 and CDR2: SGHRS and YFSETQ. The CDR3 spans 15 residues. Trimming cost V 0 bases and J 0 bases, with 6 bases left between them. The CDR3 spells CASSLGYPNTGELFF. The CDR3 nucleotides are TGCGCCAGCAGCTTGGGCTACCCGAACACCGGGGAGCTGTTTTTT.